This T cell receptor (beta chain) derives from a study of T-cell reconstitution after alpha-beta-depleted transplantation in children. This CDR3 contains 15 residues. Germline-derived CDR1 and CDR2 are DFQATT and SNEGSKA (reference sequence). Deletions cut 0 bases from V and 10 bases from J, with 16 bases between. Regarding the study as a whole: T-cell numbers and diversity, one year after transplant, stemmed largely from T cells that were newly produced. In some patients, recipient T cells and intrathymic progenitors surviving conditioning explained high day-60 diversity. Several hundred rapidly expanded clones from non-depleted graft cells reportedly supplied alpha-beta T cells about two months post-transplant.

Library preparation (for TCRbeta) was performed with unique molecular identifiers. TCRdb called the PCR reads again in MiXCR, with one record for every CDR3 protein. The sample lists a few hundred thousand distinct CDR3 sequences; over 7% were seen once. This clonotype was observed a handful of times. Its antigen is unknown. The sequence came from a female patient aged 2 to 10 who had a stem cell transplant for Fanconi anemia, so the T cells may come from the graft donor. This chain links TRBV20-1 with TRBJ1-6, with D tentatively TRBD1 (5 bases). The sample consisted of peripheral blood, taken 360 days after TCRalphabeta/CD19-depleted stem cell transplant. The CDR3 DNA follows: TGCAGTGCTAGAGATCAGCAGGGATCCCTATCACCCCTCCACTTT. Its translation is CSARDQQGSLSPLHF.